This T cell receptor beta chain was observed in a study of T cell repertoires in cytomegalovirus infection. The study's findings and limits: Ex vivo, HLA-C-restricted CMV-specific TCR beta clonotypes prevailed over the rest of the response.

Germline loops: CDR1 SGHAT, CDR2 FQNNGV. There are 12 residues in the CDR3. V lost 0 bases and J 7 bases, leaving 7 bases between the germline ends. Each CDR3 protein gets one entry after TCRdb re-called the reads with MiXCR. The sample has 75,000 to 95,000 distinct CDR3 sequences; more than 40% are singletons. With respect to this clonotype: The antigen remains undetermined.

Specimen: CD8+ T cells from cultured PBMCs, collected from culture after CMV antigen stimulation. This clonotype was sampled from a human donor in good health (CMV status not recorded). Some clones in this sample may be carry-over from other donors' samples. The chain uses TRBV11-2 and TRBJ2-7; D is unresolved. The DNA for the CDR3 is TGTGCCAGCAGCTTAGATATCCCGGAGCAGTACTTC. Translated: CASSLDIPEQYF. Full variable domain (rest looked up from reference TRBV11-2 and TRBJ2-7): EAGVAQSPRYKIIEKRQSVAFWCNPISGHATLYWYQQILGQGPKLLIQFQNNGVVDDSQLPKDRFSAERLKGVDSTLKIQPAKLEDSAVYLCASSLDIPEQYFGPGTRLTVT.